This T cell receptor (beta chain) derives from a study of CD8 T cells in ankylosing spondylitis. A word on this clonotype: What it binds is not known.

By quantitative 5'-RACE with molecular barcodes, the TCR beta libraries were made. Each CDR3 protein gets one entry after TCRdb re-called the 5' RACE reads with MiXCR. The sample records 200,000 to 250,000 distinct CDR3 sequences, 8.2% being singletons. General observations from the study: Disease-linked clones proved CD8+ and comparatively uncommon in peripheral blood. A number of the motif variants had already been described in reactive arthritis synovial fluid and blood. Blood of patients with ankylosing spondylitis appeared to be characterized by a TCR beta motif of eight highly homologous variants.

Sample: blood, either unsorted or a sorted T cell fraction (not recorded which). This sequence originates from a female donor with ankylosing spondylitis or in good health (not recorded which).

The CDR3 spells CSAMRESTGELFF. Here the CDR3 DNA reads TGCAGTGCTATGCGGGAGAGTACCGGGGAGCTGTTTTTT. The rearrangement uses TRBV20-1 and TRBJ2-2; 7 bases map to TRBD2. Unmatched junction bases numbered 4, after V lost 4 bases and J lost 5 bases. Germline lookup yields CDR1 DFQATT and CDR2 SNEGSKA (reference sequence). The CDR3 is 13 amino acids.